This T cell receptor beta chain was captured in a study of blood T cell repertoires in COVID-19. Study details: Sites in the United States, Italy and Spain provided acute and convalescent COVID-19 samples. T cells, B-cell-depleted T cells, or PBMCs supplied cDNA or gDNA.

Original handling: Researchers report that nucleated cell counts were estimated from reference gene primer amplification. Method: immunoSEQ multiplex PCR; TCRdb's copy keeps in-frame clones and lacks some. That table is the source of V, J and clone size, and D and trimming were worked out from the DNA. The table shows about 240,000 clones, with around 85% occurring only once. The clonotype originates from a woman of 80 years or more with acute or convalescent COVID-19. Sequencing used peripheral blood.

In DNA, the CDR3 is TGTGCCAGCAGCCAAGGGACTACTAGCACAGATACGCAGTATTTT. Its protein product is CASSQGTTSTDTQYF. The chain recombines TRBV3-1 (or the pseudogene TRBV3-2) with TRBJ2-3; perhaps TRBD2 as D (6 bases). The CDR3 is made up of 15 amino acids. V shed 1 base and J shed 0 bases, with 8 bases lying between them. Germline assignment: CDR1 LGHDT and CDR2 YNNKEL (reference sequence).